A selection of T cell receptor beta chains follows, all from one sample in a study of T-cell memory formation after mild COVID-19. One entry per CDR3 protein, called by TCRdb with MiXCR from the 5' RACE reads. Of a few hundred thousand distinct CDR3 sequences listed, about a sixth are singletons. Source material: PBMCs or a T cell subset sorted from them (not recorded which). The source of these receptors is a man between 18 and 35 years old who had mild COVID-19 (a few samples of this study predate the infection). Cell type and time point are not known. Each CDR3 is given without its conserved first and last residue.

V gene	J gene	CDR3 protein
TRBV9	TRBJ2-2	ASSVVRTGSTGELF
TRBV3-1	TRBJ1-2	ASSPDRSKPANYGYT
TRBV5-6	TRBJ2-3	ASSSPLLARGLDTQY
TRBV7-9	TRBJ1-1	ASSLAVPVNTEAF
TRBV4-1	TRBJ1-2	ASSQDGQGKNYGYT
TRBV9	TRBJ2-1	ASSVGTVNNEQF
TRBV7-6	TRBJ2-5	ASSLSGTGRETQY
TRBV7-2	TRBJ2-1	ASSFDPLAGGLYNEQF
TRBV5-1	TRBJ2-5	ASSLVAAPLGTQY
TRBV12-3/TRBV12-4	TRBJ2-7	ASSFAGRRNEQY
TRBV4-2	TRBJ1-1	ASSQEGQRNTEAF
TRBV4-1	TRBJ2-7	ASSQMDSPSYEQY
TRBV3-1	TRBJ1-6	ASSGLYNSPLH
TRBV3-2	TRBJ2-3	ASSQEISGGSVHTQY
TRBV29-1	TRBJ1-2	SVVNRGYGYT
TRBV5-1	TRBJ1-2	ASSFPPGGDYGYT
TRBV9	TRBJ2-5	ARWYQETQY
TRBV6-2/TRBV6-3	TRBJ1-1	ASSYSVDRAYTEAF
TRBV11-2	TRBJ1-5	ASSDPTTGQPQH
TRBV6-5	TRBJ2-1	ASSYGTSGNEQF
TRBV6-5	TRBJ2-5	ASSYSGLTQETQY
TRBV7-3	TRBJ2-2	ASSWASTGELF
TRBV7-2	TRBJ2-5	ASSFSQFQETQY
TRBV4-1	TRBJ2-5	ASSQVVGQETQY
TRBV2	TRBJ2-1	ASRADRGGFNEQF
TRBV10-3	TRBJ2-7	AISAGDRLTEQY
TRBV20-1	TRBJ1-2	SARENRYGYT
TRBV6-6	TRBJ1-3	ASSYVGEGGNTIY
TRBV6-2/TRBV6-3	TRBJ1-2	ASSYGTFDGYT
TRBV14	TRBJ1-2	ASSRSWTASTGYT
TRBV2	TRBJ1-3	ASTPRGPGLS
TRBV7-6	TRBJ2-3	ASSPTLARADTQY
TRBV5-1	TRBJ2-2	ASSQTYIANTGELF
TRBV28	TRBJ2-3	ASRLRFSDLLTDTQY
TRBV9	TRBJ1-1	ASSGEWGNTEAF
TRBV7-8	TRBJ1-4	ASSRSPTNEKLF
TRBV4-1	TRBJ2-6	ASSPRGHNSGANVLT
TRBV24-1	TRBJ1-1	ATSDLGTLRPEAF
TRBV5-5	TRBJ2-1	ASSRQGYPTNEQF
TRBV4-3	TRBJ2-1	ASSKGLGDPNEQF
TRBV27	TRBJ1-1	ASRRQGLHTEAF
TRBV28	TRBJ2-3	ASSPGVAASDTQY
TRBV10-3	TRBJ1-5	AISDAGQPQH
TRBV7-9	TRBJ2-7	ASSLGPGTYEQY
TRBV20-1	TRBJ1-4	SAMVRGAEKLF
TRBV13	TRBJ1-1	ASRWGVNTEAF